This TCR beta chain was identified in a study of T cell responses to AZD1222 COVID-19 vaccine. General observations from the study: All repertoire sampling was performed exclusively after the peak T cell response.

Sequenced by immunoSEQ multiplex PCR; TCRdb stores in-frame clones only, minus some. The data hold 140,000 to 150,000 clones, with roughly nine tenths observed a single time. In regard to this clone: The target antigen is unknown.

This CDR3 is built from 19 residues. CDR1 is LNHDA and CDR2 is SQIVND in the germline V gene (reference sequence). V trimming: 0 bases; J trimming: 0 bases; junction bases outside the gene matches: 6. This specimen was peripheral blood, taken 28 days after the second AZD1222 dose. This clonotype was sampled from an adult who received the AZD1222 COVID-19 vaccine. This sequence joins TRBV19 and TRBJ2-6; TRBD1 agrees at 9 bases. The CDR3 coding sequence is TGTGCCAGTAGTATAGATTGGCGGGACAGGGTCTCTGGGGCCAACGTCCTGACTTTC. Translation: CASSIDWRDRVSGANVLTF.